A selection of T cell receptor beta chains follows, all from one sample in a study of shared clonotypes between healthy human individuals. Assay: immunoSEQ multiplex PCR; the TCRdb copy retains only in-frame clones and omits some. The repertoire holds nearly 2 million clones, with just under 95% as singletons. Sequencing was performed on naive CD8+ T cells sorted from blood. The receptors stem from a man aged 18-30 years in good health. The CDR3 runs from the conserved cysteine through the conserved F or W.

V gene	J gene	CDR3 protein
TRBV19	TRBJ1-5	CASSLDTYSNQPQHF
TRBV5-4	TRBJ2-3	CASSLVSGFTDTQYF
TRBV19	TRBJ2-3	CASSIGWESDTQYF
TRBV27	TRBJ2-1	CASSLASGGADEQFF
TRBV5-6	TRBJ2-1	CASSLVAGGYYNEQFF
TRBV7-9	TRBJ1-1	CASSMLEGLNTEAFF
TRBV4-1	TRBJ2-7	CASSQVSGLHEQYF
TRBV6-1	TRBJ2-3	CASNPETGGGDTQYF
TRBV11-2	TRBJ2-1	CASSSHSGGTYNEQFF
TRBV5-1	TRBJ1-1	CASSLGRGNTEAFF
TRBV6-5	TRBJ2-7	CASRQGIHEQYF
TRBV27	TRBJ2-7	CASKSGVGSLEQYF
TRBV30	TRBJ1-1	CAWSPRFAEAFF
TRBV6-5	TRBJ1-1	CASSPGRVMNTEAFF
TRBV5-4	TRBJ1-1	CASSFPGQGYSEAFF
TRBV29-1	TRBJ2-7	CSVARDYEQYF
TRBV10-2	TRBJ2-2	CASIGLVLNGELFF
TRBV7-2	TRBJ2-2	CASSFIGGGELFF
TRBV6-6	TRBJ2-7	CASSYRQGYEQYF
TRBV13	TRBJ1-1	CASSLGVEAFF
TRBV7-9	TRBJ1-3	CASSTGSSGNTIYF
TRBV9	TRBJ1-5	CASSPSHVPNQPQHF
TRBV13	TRBJ2-1	CASSLGDQNSYNEQFF
TRBV11-2	TRBJ2-1	CASSSTGMPPKSGEQFF
TRBV7-8	TRBJ1-3	CASSLDRGTGNTIYF
TRBV19	TRBJ1-5	CASSIPWGNQPQHF
TRBV2	TRBJ2-7	CAARGTPGIAGGYEQYF
TRBV9	TRBJ1-1	CASSFTLNTEAFF
TRBV4-3	TRBJ2-4	CASSQDTSGDIQYF
TRBV30	TRBJ2-7	CAWSSPQASRTYEQYF
TRBV5-4	TRBJ2-2	CASSFRGAGELFF
TRBV5-6	TRBJ2-5	CASSDENQETQYF
TRBV5-6	TRBJ2-2	CASSLHVPGELFF
TRBV6-5	TRBJ2-7	CASRVAYEQYF